Listed here is a single TCR beta chain. Its antigen is not yet known. No clone much larger than this one lies a single base away; base qualities are absent. These data are taken from a study of response to subunit inactivated influenza vaccine (dated by TCRdb to the late 2010s). For the study in its entirety: Deep quantitative profiling of the T cell receptor repertoire was used in the study to follow responses to a trivalent subunit inactivated influenza vaccine. Results and caveats for the whole study, not just this receptor: According to the authors, only a limited number of new T cells may be recruited by each seasonal influenza vaccination.

Spanning cysteine to phenylalanine, the CDR3 consists of 15 amino acids. The retained sequence is limited to the CDR3, 45 bases, with the frame set at the first base. From the germline V gene, CDR1 is LGHNA and CDR2 is YSLEER. Clipping removes 4 bases from V and 4 bases from J, with 6 as the unmatched junction base count. The method behind the library was RT-PCR. These reads were obtained on an Illumina HiSeq 2500. Starting from the raw public reads, TCRdb applied fastp trimming at Q25, assembled clones with MiXCR and retained in-frame beta chains. Identical CDR3 proteins give one entry, which carries the most common genes and DNA. The sample table lists hundreds of thousands of distinct CDR3 sequences, approximately 15% of them with a count of one. The top ten clonotypes cover about 7.4% of the sample.

This specimen consisted of PBMCs from blood, obtained 14 days before vaccination. This TCR was sampled from a man in his fifties or sixties who received an inactivated influenza vaccine. Donor details come from another sample of the same person, matched by shared clones. The V gene is TRBV4-3 and the J gene is TRBJ2-5; 10 nucleotides in the junction match TRBD2. For the CDR3, the sequence is CASSPYSGRLETQYF. The base sequence is TGCGCCAGCAGCCCCTATAGCGGGAGGTTAGAGACCCAGTACTTC.